This entry is about one TCR beta chain. The protocol was immunoSEQ multiplex PCR, while the TCRdb copy is restricted to in-frame clones and leaves out a portion. The data show around 5,000 clones, 84% seen once. This specimen comes from a study of hypomethylating agent response in myelodysplastic syndrome. The trim removed 6 bases at V and 4 bases at J, leaving 5 bases unmatched. The germline V gene has CDR1 MNHEY and CDR2 SMNVEV (reference sequence). The CDR3 totals 14 residues. The sequencing here drew on bone marrow, taken before or after starting hypomethylating agent treatment for myelodysplastic syndrome (not recorded which). The sequence derives from a human donor with myelodysplastic syndrome. The chain combines TRBV27 with TRBJ1-5, with 8 bases fitting TRBD1. CDR3 bases: TGTGCCAGCAGAAGGACAGGGTCAAATCAGCCCCAGCATTTT. It encodes CASRRTGSNQPQHF.